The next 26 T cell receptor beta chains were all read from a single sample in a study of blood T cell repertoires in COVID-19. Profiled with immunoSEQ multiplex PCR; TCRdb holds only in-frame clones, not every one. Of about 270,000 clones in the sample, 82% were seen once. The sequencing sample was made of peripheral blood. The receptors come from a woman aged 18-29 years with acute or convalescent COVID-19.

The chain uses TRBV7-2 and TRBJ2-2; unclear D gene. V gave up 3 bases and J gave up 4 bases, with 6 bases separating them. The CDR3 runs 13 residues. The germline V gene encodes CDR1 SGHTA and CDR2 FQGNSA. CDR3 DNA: TGTGCCAGCAGCTTCTCGGGCACCGGGGAGCTGTTTTTT. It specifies CASSFSGTGELFF.

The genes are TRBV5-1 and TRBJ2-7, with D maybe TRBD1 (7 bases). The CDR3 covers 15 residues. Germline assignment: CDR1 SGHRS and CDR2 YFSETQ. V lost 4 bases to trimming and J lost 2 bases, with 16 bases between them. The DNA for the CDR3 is TGCGCCAGCAGCGACCAGGGGGGCCTAACCTACGAGCAGTACTTC. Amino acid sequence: CASSDQGGLTYEQYF.

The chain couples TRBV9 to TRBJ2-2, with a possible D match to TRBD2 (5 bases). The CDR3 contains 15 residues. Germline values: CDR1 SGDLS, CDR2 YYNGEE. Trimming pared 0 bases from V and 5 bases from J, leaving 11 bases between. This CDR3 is CASSVGGWRTGELFF. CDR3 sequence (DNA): TGTGCCAGCAGCGTAGGAGGGTGGAGGACCGGGGAGCTGTTTTTT.

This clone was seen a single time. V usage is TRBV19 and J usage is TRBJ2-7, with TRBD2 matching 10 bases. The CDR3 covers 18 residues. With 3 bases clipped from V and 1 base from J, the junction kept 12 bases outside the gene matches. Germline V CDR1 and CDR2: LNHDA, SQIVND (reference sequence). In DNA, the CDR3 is TGTGCCAGTAGTATCACCGGCGCCGGGACTAGCGTTTCCTACGAGCAGTACTTC. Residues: CASSITGAGTSVSYEQYF.

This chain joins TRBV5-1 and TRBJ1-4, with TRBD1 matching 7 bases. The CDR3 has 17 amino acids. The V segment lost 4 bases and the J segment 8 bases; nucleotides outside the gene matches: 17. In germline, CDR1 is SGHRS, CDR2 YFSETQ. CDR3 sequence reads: CASSGGTDKIDSEKLFF. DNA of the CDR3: TGCGCCAGCAGCGGGGGGACAGACAAAATAGATTCAGAAAAACTGTTTTTT.

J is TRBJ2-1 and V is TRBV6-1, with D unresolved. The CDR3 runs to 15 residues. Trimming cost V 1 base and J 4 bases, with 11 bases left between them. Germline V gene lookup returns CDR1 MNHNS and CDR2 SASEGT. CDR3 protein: CASSEVRPVYNEQFF. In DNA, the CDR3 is TGTGCCAGCAGTGAAGTCCGTCCTGTGTACAATGAGCAGTTCTTC.

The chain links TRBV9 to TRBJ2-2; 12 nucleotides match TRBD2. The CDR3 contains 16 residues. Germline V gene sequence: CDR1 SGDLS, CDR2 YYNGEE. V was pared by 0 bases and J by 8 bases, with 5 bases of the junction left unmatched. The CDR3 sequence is CASSVGASGRAGELFF. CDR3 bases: TGTGCCAGCAGCGTAGGGGCTAGCGGGAGGGCTGGGGAGCTGTTTTTT.

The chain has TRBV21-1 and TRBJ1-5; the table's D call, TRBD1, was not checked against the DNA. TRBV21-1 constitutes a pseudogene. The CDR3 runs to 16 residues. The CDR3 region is CASSKVVAATNQPQHF. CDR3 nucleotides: TGTGCCAGCAGCAAAGTGGTGGCCGCAACCAATCAGCCCCAGCATTTT.

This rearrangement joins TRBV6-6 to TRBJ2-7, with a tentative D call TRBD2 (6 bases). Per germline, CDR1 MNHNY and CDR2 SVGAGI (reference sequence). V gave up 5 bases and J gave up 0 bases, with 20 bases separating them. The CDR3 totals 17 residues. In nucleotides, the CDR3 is TGTGCCAGCAGTCCGGCAGGGTCCTTCGGGAGCTCCTACGAGCAGTACTTC. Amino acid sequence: CASSPAGSFGSSYEQYF.

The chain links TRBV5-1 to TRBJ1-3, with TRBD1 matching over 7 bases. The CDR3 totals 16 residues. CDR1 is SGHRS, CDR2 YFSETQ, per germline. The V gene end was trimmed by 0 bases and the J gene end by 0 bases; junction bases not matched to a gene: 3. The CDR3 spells CASSLGGTDSGNTIYF. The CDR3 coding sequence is TGCGCCAGCAGCTTGGGGGGGACAGACTCTGGAAACACCATATATTTT.

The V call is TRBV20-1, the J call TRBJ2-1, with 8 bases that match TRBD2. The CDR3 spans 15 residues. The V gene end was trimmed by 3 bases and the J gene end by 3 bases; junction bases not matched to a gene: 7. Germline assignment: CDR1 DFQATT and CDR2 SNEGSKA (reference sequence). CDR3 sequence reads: CSASPLGLDYNEQFF. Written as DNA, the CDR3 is TGCAGTGCTAGTCCGTTGGGACTAGACTACAATGAGCAGTTCTTC.

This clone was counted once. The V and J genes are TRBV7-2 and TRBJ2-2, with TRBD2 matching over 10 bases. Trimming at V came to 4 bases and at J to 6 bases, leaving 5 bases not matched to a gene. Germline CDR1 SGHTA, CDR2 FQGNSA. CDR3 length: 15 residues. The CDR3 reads CASSWGLAIPGELFF. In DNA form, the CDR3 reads TGTGCCAGCAGCTGGGGACTAGCGATTCCCGGGGAGCTGTTTTTT.

In DNA, the CDR3 is TGTGCCAGCAGGGGATTGGGGGGAGTACCTGAAGCTTTCTTT. As protein: CASRGLGGVPEAFF. V usage is TRBV27 and J usage is TRBJ1-1; a possible D gene is TRBD1 (5 bases). Trimming stripped 6 bases from V and 6 bases from J, with 17 bases between. Per germline, CDR1 MNHEY and CDR2 SMNVEV (reference sequence). The CDR3 runs to 14 residues.

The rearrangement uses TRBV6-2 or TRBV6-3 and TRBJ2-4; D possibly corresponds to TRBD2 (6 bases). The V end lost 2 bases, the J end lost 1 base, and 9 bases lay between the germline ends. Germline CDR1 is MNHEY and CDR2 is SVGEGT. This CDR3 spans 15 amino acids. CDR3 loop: CASSYISGAKNIQYF. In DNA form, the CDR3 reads TGTGCCAGCAGTTACATCAGCGGGGCCAAAAACATTCAGTACTTC.

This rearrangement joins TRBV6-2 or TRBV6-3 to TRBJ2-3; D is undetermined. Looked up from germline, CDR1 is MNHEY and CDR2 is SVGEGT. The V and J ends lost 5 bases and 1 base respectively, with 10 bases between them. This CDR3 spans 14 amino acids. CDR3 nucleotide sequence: TGTGCCAGCAGTCCCACAGATCGCACAGATACGCAGTATTTT. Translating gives CASSPTDRTDTQYF.

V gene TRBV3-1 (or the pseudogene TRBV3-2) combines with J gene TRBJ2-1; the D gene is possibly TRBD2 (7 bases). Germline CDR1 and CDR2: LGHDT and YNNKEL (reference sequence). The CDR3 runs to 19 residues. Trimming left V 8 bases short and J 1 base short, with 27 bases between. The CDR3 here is CASDAGRSRGRGSYNEQFF. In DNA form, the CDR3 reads TGTGCCAGCGACGCGGGGAGGAGTCGGGGGAGGGGGTCCTACAATGAGCAGTTCTTC.

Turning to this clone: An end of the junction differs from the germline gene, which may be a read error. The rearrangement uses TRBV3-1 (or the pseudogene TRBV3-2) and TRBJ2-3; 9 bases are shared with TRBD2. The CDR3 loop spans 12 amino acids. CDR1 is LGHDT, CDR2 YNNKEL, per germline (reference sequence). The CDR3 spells CASSQAGTSMNF. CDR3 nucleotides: TGTGCCAGCAGCCAAGCCGGGACTAGCATGAATTTT.

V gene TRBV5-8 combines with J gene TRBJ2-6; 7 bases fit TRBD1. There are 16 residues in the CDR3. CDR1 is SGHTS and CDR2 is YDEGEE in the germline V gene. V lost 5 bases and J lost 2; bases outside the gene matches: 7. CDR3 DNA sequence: TGTGCCAGCAGTTGGACAGGTATCGCTGGGGCCAACGTCCTGACTTTC. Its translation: CASSWTGIAGANVLTF. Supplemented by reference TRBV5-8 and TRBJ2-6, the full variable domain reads EAGVTQSPTHLIKTRGQQATLRCSPISGHTSVYWYQQALGLGLQFLLWYDEGEERNRGNFPPRFSGRQFPNYSSELNVNALELEDSALYLCASSWTGIAGANVLTFGAGSRLTVL.

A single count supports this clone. The CDR3: CASSPWTGKGETQYF. The DNA of the CDR3 is TGTGCCAGCAGCCCTTGGACAGGGAAAGGGGAGACCCAGTACTTC. The rearrangement uses TRBV5-8 and TRBJ2-5, with 8 positions matching TRBD1. There are 15 residues in the CDR3. Germline V gene data show CDR1 as SGHTS and CDR2 as YDEGEE. Trimming cost V 4 bases and J 5 bases; bases outside gene matches: 10.

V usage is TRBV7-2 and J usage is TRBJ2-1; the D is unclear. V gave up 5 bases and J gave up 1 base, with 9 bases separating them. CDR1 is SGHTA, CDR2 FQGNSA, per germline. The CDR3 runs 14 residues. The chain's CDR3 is CASSPEFSYNEQFF. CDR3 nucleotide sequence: TGTGCCAGCAGCCCTGAGTTTTCCTACAATGAGCAGTTCTTC.

In DNA, the CDR3 is TGCGCCAGCAGCACGGGACAGCGAAATAATTCACCCCTCCACTTT. It codes for CASSTGQRNNSPLHF. The rearrangement uses TRBV5-1 and TRBJ1-6, with TRBD1 identical over 7 bases. Trimming at V came to 4 bases and at J to 5 bases, leaving 6 bases not matched to a gene. The CDR3 is 15 amino acids. Germline V CDR1 and CDR2: SGHRS, YFSETQ.

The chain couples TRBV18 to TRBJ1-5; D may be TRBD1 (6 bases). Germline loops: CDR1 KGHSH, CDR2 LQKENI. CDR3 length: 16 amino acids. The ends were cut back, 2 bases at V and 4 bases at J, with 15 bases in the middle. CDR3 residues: CASSPYGGGRNQPQHF. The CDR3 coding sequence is TGTGCCAGCTCACCATACGGCGGGGGCAGAAATCAGCCCCAGCATTTT. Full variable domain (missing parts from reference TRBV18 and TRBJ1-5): NAGVMQNPRHLVRRRGQEARLRCSPMKGHSHVYWYRQLPEEGLKFMVYLQKENIIDESGMPKERFSAEFPKEGPSILRIQQVVRGDSAAYFCASSPYGGGRNQPQHFGDGTRLSIL.

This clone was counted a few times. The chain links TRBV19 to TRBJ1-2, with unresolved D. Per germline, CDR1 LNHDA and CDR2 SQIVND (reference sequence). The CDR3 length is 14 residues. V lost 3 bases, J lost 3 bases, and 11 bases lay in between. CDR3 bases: TGTGCCAGTAGTATCATGGGCCGAGACTATGGCTACACCTTC. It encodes CASSIMGRDYGYTF.

The CDR3 spells CASSLRLAGGHNEQFF. The CDR3 DNA reads TGTGCCAGCAGCCTACGACTAGCGGGAGGACACAATGAGCAGTTCTTC. J is TRBJ2-1 and V is TRBV9, with TRBD2 identical over 13 bases. Losses at the gene ends were 4 bases for V and 5 bases for J; bases not matched to a gene: 6. The CDR3 totals 16 residues. CDR1 SGDLS and CDR2 YYNGEE come from the germline V gene.

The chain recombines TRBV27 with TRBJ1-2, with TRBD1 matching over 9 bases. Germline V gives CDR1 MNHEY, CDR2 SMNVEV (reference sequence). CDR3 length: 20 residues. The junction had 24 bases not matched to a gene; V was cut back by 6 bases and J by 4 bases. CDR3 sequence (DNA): TGTGCCAGCAGCCGTTATTTGACTAGTGGGACAGGGACCCACCTCTATGGCTACACCTTC. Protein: CASSRYLTSGTGTHLYGYTF.

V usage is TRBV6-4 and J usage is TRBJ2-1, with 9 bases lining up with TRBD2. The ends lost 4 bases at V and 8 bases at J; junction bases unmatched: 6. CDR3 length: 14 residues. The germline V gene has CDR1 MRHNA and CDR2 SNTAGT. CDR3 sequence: CASSGGASGDEQFF. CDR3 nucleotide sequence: TGTGCCAGCAGTGGCGGGGCTAGCGGGGATGAGCAGTTCTTC.